A selection of T cell receptor beta chains follows, all from one sample in a study of blood T cells in healthy people across ages. Via MiXCR, TCRdb re-called the 5' RACE reads, giving one row per CDR3 protein. This table has about a million distinct CDR3 sequences, about 53% appearing once. The sequenced sample was blood. These receptors were taken from a woman aged 55-69 years in good health. The CDR3 runs from the conserved cysteine through the conserved F or W. Each record gives: CDR3 protein, CDR3 DNA, clone size, J gene, V gene, D gene. The D gene is left open where the match is weak. Clone size appears in some rows only: once, few, many, or a class for an expanded clone.

CDR3: CASTLASSYNEQFF; DNA: TGTGCCAGCACTCTAGCGAGCTCCTACAATGAGCAGTTCTTC; size: .; J: TRBJ2-1; V: TRBV6-2/TRBV6-3; D: .
CDR3: CASSLGGESPLHF; DNA: TGTGCCAGCAGTTTAGGTGGGGAATCACCCCTCCACTTT; size: .; J: TRBJ1-6; V: TRBV12-3/TRBV12-4; D: .
CDR3: CASSLAGLGTEAFF; DNA: TGTGCCAGCAGTTTAGCAGGGTTGGGCACTGAAGCTTTCTTT; size: .; J: TRBJ1-1; V: TRBV12-3/TRBV12-4; D: .
CDR3: CASSPSLRYEQYF; DNA: TGTGCCAGCAGCCCATCCCTTCGCTACGAGCAGTACTTC; size: few; J: TRBJ2-7; V: TRBV28; D: .
CDR3: CSAVEWVRETQYF; DNA: TGCAGTGCGGTGGAGTGGGTGAGAGAGACCCAGTACTTC; size: .; J: TRBJ2-5; V: TRBV20-1; D: .
CDR3: CASSFRGRARYNEQYF; DNA: TGTGCCAGCAGTTTTCGCGGGAGGGCGAGGTACAATGAGCAGTACTTC; size: once; J: TRBJ2-7; V: TRBV28; D: TRBD2
CDR3: CASSSPQGLALSGANVLTF; DNA: TGTGCCAGCAGTTCCCCCCAGGGGCTCGCCCTCTCTGGGGCCAACGTCCTGACTTTC; size: .; J: TRBJ2-6; V: TRBV28; D: .
CDR3: CASSFARAGYEQYF; DNA: TGTGCCAGCAGTTTTGCTAGGGCCGGGTACGAGCAGTACTTC; size: once; J: TRBJ2-7; V: TRBV27; D: .
CDR3: CASSTDRVLLDEQFF; DNA: TGTGCCAGCAGTACTGACAGGGTTTTGTTGGATGAGCAGTTCTTC; size: .; J: TRBJ2-1; V: TRBV28; D: TRBD1
CDR3: CASSPTSWGAKETQYF; DNA: TGTGCCAGCAGCCCCACCTCTTGGGGGGCGAAAGAGACCCAGTACTTC; size: few; J: TRBJ2-5; V: TRBV7-9; D: .
CDR3: CSARARGGVGNQPQHF; DNA: TGCAGTGCTAGAGCCAGGGGGGGGGTGGGCAATCAGCCCCAGCATTTT; size: .; J: TRBJ1-5; V: TRBV20-1; D: TRBD1
CDR3: CSVPQGQETQYF; DNA: TGCAGCGTTCCACAGGGGCAAGAGACCCAGTACTTC; size: .; J: TRBJ2-5; V: TRBV29-1; D: TRBD1
CDR3: CASSPPGLNNEQFF; DNA: TGTGCCAGCAGCCCTCCGGGACTCAACAATGAGCAGTTCTTC; size: .; J: TRBJ2-1; V: TRBV7-9; D: .
CDR3: CASSFLGQKLFF; DNA: TGTGCCAGCAGTTTTTTGGGACAGAAACTGTTTTTT; size: .; J: TRBJ1-4; V: TRBV27; D: TRBD1
CDR3: CAGSLGRGDNTGELFF; DNA: TGTGCCGGCAGTTTGGGGCGGGGAGATAACACCGGGGAGCTGTTTTTT; size: .; J: TRBJ2-2; V: TRBV12-3/TRBV12-4; D: .
CDR3: CASSPAQGNSGANVLTF; DNA: TGTGCCAGCAGCCCTGCGCAGGGGAACTCTGGGGCCAACGTCCTGACTTTC; size: .; J: TRBJ2-6; V: TRBV4-2; D: .
CDR3: CASSQDSRGETQYF; DNA: TGTGCCAGCAGCCAAGATTCCAGAGGGGAGACCCAGTACTTC; size: .; J: TRBJ2-5; V: TRBV14; D: .
CDR3: CASSGTRSSLVKDEQYF; DNA: TGTGCCAGCAGCGGGACACGGTCGTCTCTAGTGAAGGACGAGCAGTACTTC; size: .; J: TRBJ2-7; V: TRBV6-2/TRBV6-3; D: .
CDR3: CASSPSVWEYEQYF; DNA: TGTGCCAGCTCACCTAGCGTGTGGGAATACGAGCAGTACTTC; size: .; J: TRBJ2-7; V: TRBV18; D: .
CDR3: CAISFASYNEQFF; DNA: TGTGCCATCAGTTTTGCGTCGTACAATGAGCAGTTCTTC; size: few; J: TRBJ2-1; V: TRBV10-3; D: .
CDR3: CSVQGNGAGELFF; DNA: TGCAGCGTTCAAGGGAACGGCGCCGGGGAGCTGTTTTTT; size: .; J: TRBJ2-2; V: TRBV29-1; D: .
CDR3: CASSQDLGLDYEQYF; DNA: TGTGCCAGCAGCCAAGATCTGGGACTGGACTACGAGCAGTACTTC; size: .; J: TRBJ2-7; V: TRBV4-2; D: .
CDR3: CSAKKGGLETQYF; DNA: TGCAGTGCTAAGAAGGGGGGGTTGGAGACCCAGTACTTC; size: .; J: TRBJ2-5; V: TRBV20-1; D: .
CDR3: CASGQWDRTDTQYF; DNA: TGTGCCAGCGGGCAGTGGGACCGCACAGATACGCAGTATTTT; size: few; J: TRBJ2-3; V: TRBV27; D: .
CDR3: CSVATSPVNEQFF; DNA: TGCAGCGTTGCGACTTCCCCTGTTAATGAGCAGTTCTTC; size: few; J: TRBJ2-1; V: TRBV29-1; D: .
CDR3: CASSPNGLAASTDTQYF; DNA: TGTGCCAGCAGCCCAAATGGACTAGCGGCTAGCACAGATACGCAGTATTTT; size: .; J: TRBJ2-3; V: TRBV6-1; D: TRBD2